This T cell receptor (beta chain) came from a study of blood T cell repertoires in COVID-19. After removal of 4 bases from V and 0 bases from J, the junction contained 5 bases not matched to a gene. The CDR3 spans 16 residues. In germline, CDR1 is SGHVS, CDR2 FQNEAQ. The protocol was immunoSEQ multiplex PCR, while the TCRdb copy is restricted to in-frame clones and leaves out a portion. The sample lists tens of thousands of clones, 83% occurring once. The material sequenced was peripheral blood. The gene calls are TRBV7-8 and TRBJ1-5; 8 bases are a match to TRBD1. This TCR derives from a man between 45 and 60 years old with active COVID-19. CDR3 DNA: TGTGCCAGCAGCTCACAGGGGGTAGATAGCAATCAGCCCCAGCATTTT. This codes for CASSSQGVDSNQPQHF.